This T cell receptor beta chain appears in the sequencing data of a study of identifying expanded T cells in peripheral blood. TCRdb's table, derived via immunoSEQ multiplex PCR, lists solely in-frame clones and lacks some. The sample has 70,000 to 95,000 clones, roughly 90% seen once; the top ten hold roughly 3.8%. This CDR3 contains 16 residues. The junction had 9 bases not matched to a gene; V was cut back by 4 bases and J by 0 bases. Per germline, CDR1 SQVTM and CDR2 ANQGSEA. The sequencing sample was made of blood. The V and J genes are TRBV29-1 and TRBJ2-7; 10 positions agree with TRBD2. The clonotype was recovered from a person aged 18-70 years in good health. In nucleotides, the CDR3 is TGCAGCGTTGTCGACGCTAGCGGGGGCCTCTCCTACGAGCAGTACTTC. It specifies CSVVDASGGLSYEQYF.